The next 2 T cell receptor beta chains were all read from a single sample in a study of shared clonotypes between healthy human individuals (dated by TCRdb to 2018 to 2021). The library was produced with the immunoSEQ multiplex PCR assay. Not all clones reach the TCRdb copy of this immuneACCESS table, which keeps in-frame sequences only. Checked studies attribute under half of the gap to unresolved V genes and leave the rest unexplained. This sample is represented by roughly 380,000 clones; approximately 96% of them were singletons. About 0.32% of the sample is in the top ten clones. Input material: memory CD8+ T cells sorted from blood. The cell subset or site label corresponds to: CD45RO+ cells pooled with CCR7-negative TemRA cells. The receptors were sampled from a man younger than 40 in good health.

The chain employs TRBV10-1 and TRBJ2-1; 7 bases are shared with TRBD1. This CDR3 contains 16 residues. Germline CDR1 is WNHNN and CDR2 is SYGVQD (reference sequence). The V segment lost 7 bases and the J segment 3 bases; nucleotides outside the gene matches: 12. The DNA of the CDR3 is TGCGCCAGCATCGTAGGGGGCTCCCAACTCTACAATGAGCAGTTCTTC. Its translation is CASIVGGSQLYNEQFF.

The chain employs TRBV7-9 and TRBJ2-7; 9 nucleotides align to TRBD2. This CDR3 is 15 amino acids long. Germline CDR1 and CDR2: SEHNR and FQNEAQ (reference sequence). The V gene end was trimmed by 0 bases and the J gene end by 3 bases; junction bases not matched to a gene: 3. The CDR3 protein is CASSLAGGRVYEQYF. The DNA for the CDR3 is TGTGCCAGCAGCTTAGCTGGCGGGAGGGTCTACGAGCAGTACTTC. Combining the CDR3 with reference TRBV7-9 and TRBJ2-7 gives the whole variable domain DTGVSQNPRHKITKRGQNVTFRCDPISEHNRLYWYRQTLGQGPEFLTYFQNEAQLEKSRLLSDRFSAERPKGSFSTLEIQRTEQGDSAMYLCASSLAGGRVYEQYFGPGTRLTVT.